The 25 T cell receptor beta chains below all came from one sample that was sequenced in a study of shared clonotypes between healthy human individuals. Here immunoSEQ multiplex PCR was the method, and the copy in TCRdb shows in-frame clones only, minus some. The sample consists of approximately 500,000 clones, about 96% of them appearing once. Sequencing was done on a sample of naive CD4+ T cells sorted from blood. The subset: CD45RA+ positively selected. Receptor source: a young woman in good health.

J is TRBJ1-2 and V is TRBV5-8; D not certain. The CDR3 runs 12 residues. The germline V and J ends were trimmed by 2 bases and 4 bases, with 6 bases remaining between them. The germline V gene encodes CDR1 SGHTS and CDR2 YDEGEE. CDR3 sequence reads: CASSFNSYGYTF. Written as DNA, the CDR3 is TGTGCCAGCAGCTTTAACAGCTATGGCTACACCTTC.

This chain's CDR3 is CASSLTGGDDEQFF. DNA for the CDR3: TGCGCCAGCAGCTTGACAGGGGGCGACGATGAGCAGTTCTTC. The chain carries TRBV5-1 and TRBJ2-1; TRBD1 agrees at 9 bases. The V gene end was trimmed by 1 base and the J gene end by 8 bases; junction bases not matched to a gene: 4. Germline V CDR1 and CDR2: SGHRS, YFSETQ. The CDR3 has 14 amino acids.

This chain's CDR3 is CASSPGPARNSYEQYF. The CDR3 DNA reads as TGTGCCAGCAGCCCGGGACCAGCGCGCAACTCCTACGAGCAGTACTTC. The J gene is TRBJ2-7, the V gene TRBV2; D tentatively reads TRBD1 or TRBD2 (5 bases each). CDR3 length equals 16 residues. Trimming removed 6 bases at V and 0 bases at J, with 18 bases between. Germline lookup yields CDR1 SNHLY and CDR2 FYNNEI.

This chain links TRBV5-4 with TRBJ2-7; D is unresolved. Trimming pared 0 bases from V and 1 base from J, leaving 8 bases between. CDR1 is SGHNT, CDR2 YYREEE, per germline (reference sequence). The CDR3 totals 14 residues. CDR3 sequence reads: CASSLGGSSYEQYF. The CDR3 nucleotides read TGTGCCAGCAGCTTGGGCGGATCATCCTACGAGCAGTACTTC.

V is TRBV25-1 and J is TRBJ2-3; 10 nucleotides match TRBD2. The CDR3 sequence is 16 residues long. The germline gives CDR1 MGHDK, CDR2 SYGVNS. Germline trimming cut 3 bases from V and 5 bases from J; bases unmatched to any gene: 8. Written as DNA, the CDR3 is TGTGCCAGCAGTGAGACCCAGCGGGAGGGCCAAGATACGCAGTATTTT. Protein sequence: CASSETQREGQDTQYF.

The V gene is TRBV6-5, the J gene TRBJ2-3; 9 bases are a match to TRBD2. This CDR3 contains 15 residues. Losses at the gene ends were 2 bases for V and 0 bases for J; bases not matched to a gene: 0. The germline CDR1 and CDR2 sequences are MNHEY and SVGAGI. Here the CDR3 reads CASSYTSGSTDTQYF. The CDR3 DNA reads TGTGCCAGCAGTTACACTAGCGGGAGCACAGATACGCAGTATTTT.

The chain joins TRBV2 to TRBJ1-3, with TRBD1 as a possible D gene (6 bases). V shed 6 bases and J shed 4 bases, with 13 bases lying between them. Germline values: CDR1 SNHLY, CDR2 FYNNEI. The CDR3 has 14 amino acids. The CDR3 DNA reads as TGTGCCAGCAGGGCCAGGGGTTTCGGAAACACCATATATTTT. Translation gives CASRARGFGNTIYF.

This clone was seen only once. The V call is TRBV28, the J call TRBJ2-7, with 8 bases fitting TRBD1. Germline loops: CDR1 MDHEN, CDR2 SYDVKM. Trimming cost V 10 bases and J 5 bases; bases outside gene matches: 10. The CDR3 extends over 13 amino acids. The CDR3 is CAIPGQDRHEQYF. The CDR3 DNA sequence: TGTGCCATTCCGGGACAGGACAGGCACGAGCAGTACTTC.

The chain joins TRBV18 to TRBJ2-7, with 9 bases identical to TRBD1. This CDR3 is 16 amino acids long. CDR1 KGHSH and CDR2 LQKENI come from the germline V gene. Trimming removed 0 bases from V and 3 bases from J; junction bases left unmatched: 6. CDR3 region: CASSPPSGTGNYEQYF. The CDR3 DNA follows: TGTGCCAGCTCACCACCTTCCGGGACAGGGAACTACGAGCAGTACTTC.

This chain connects TRBV5-1 to TRBJ2-7; D ambiguous. The CDR3 is 14 amino acids. Germline V lookup: CDR1 SGHRS, CDR2 YFSETQ. V gave up 1 base and J gave up 0 bases, with 8 bases separating them. The CDR3 is CASSLSASSYEQYF. CDR3 DNA sequence: TGCGCCAGCAGCTTGTCTGCGAGCTCCTACGAGCAGTACTTC.

J is TRBJ2-2 and V is TRBV7-2; D is unresolved. Trimming removed 5 bases from V and 0 bases from J, with 13 bases in between. The CDR3 has 16 residues. CDR1 is SGHTA, CDR2 FQGNSA, per germline. CDR3 sequence: CASSLNGPANTGELFF. As DNA, the CDR3 is TGTGCCAGCAGCCTGAACGGGCCCGCGAACACCGGGGAGCTGTTTTTT.

This chain connects TRBV10-3 to TRBJ1-5; D perhaps matches TRBD1 (5 bases). CDR1 and CDR2 from the germline V gene are ENHRY and SYGVKD. V was pared by 3 bases and J by 0 bases, with 9 bases between. CDR3 length equals 15 residues. CDR3 nucleotide sequence: TGTGCCATCAGTGACAAGACAGCTAGCAATCAGCCCCAGCATTTT. Translated, it gives CAISDKTASNQPQHF.

The chain has TRBV5-8 and TRBJ1-5, with 7 bases aligning to TRBD1. The V segment lost 4 bases and the J segment 3 bases; nucleotides outside the gene matches: 7. The CDR3 contains 15 residues. Germline CDR1 is SGHTS and CDR2 is YDEGEE. This CDR3 is CASSRGTEINQPQHF. The DNA for the CDR3 is TGTGCCAGCAGCCGCGGGACAGAGATCAATCAGCCCCAGCATTTT.

This chain connects TRBV27 to TRBJ2-1; 7 bases align to TRBD2. Germline V CDR1 and CDR2: MNHEY, SMNVEV (reference sequence). J was trimmed by 2 bases and V by 6 bases; bases with no gene match: 4. The CDR3 totals 14 residues. CDR3 in amino acids: CASRREHPYNEQFF. The CDR3 DNA is TGTGCCAGCAGGCGGGAGCACCCCTACAATGAGCAGTTCTTC.

The chain employs TRBV28 and TRBJ2-7, with D perhaps matching TRBD1 or TRBD2 (5 bases each). The CDR3 is made up of 14 amino acids. CDR1 MDHEN and CDR2 SYDVKM come from the germline V gene. V was cut by 4 bases and J by 4 bases, with 14 bases left in between. This chain's CDR3 is CASSSGTGFYEQYF. The CDR3 DNA follows: TGTGCCAGCAGTTCTGGGACGGGTTTTTACGAGCAGTACTTC. Variable domain in full (rest from reference TRBV28 and TRBJ2-7): DVKVTQSSRYLVKRTGEKVFLECVQDMDHENMFWYRQDPGLGLRLIYFSYDVKMKEKGDIPEGYSVSREKKERFSLILESASTNQTSMYLCASSSGTGFYEQYFGPGTRLTVT.

The chain couples TRBV28 to TRBJ2-5; TRBD2 matches at 11 bases. The DNA end favors TRBJ2-7, so the J call may be wrong. The CDR3 is 14 amino acids. Germline loops: CDR1 MDHEN, CDR2 SYDVKM. The CDR3 nucleotides are TGTGCCAGCAGCCACGGGACTAGCGGTTACGAGCAGTACTTC. Translating it yields CASSHGTSGYEQYF.

This chain uses TRBV28 with TRBJ2-1, with D possibly being TRBD2 (5 bases). The V gene lost 2 bases and the J gene lost 9 bases, with 17 bases spanning the gap. The germline CDR1 and CDR2 sequences are MDHEN and SYDVKM. The CDR3 is made up of 15 amino acids. DNA for the CDR3: TGTGCCAGCAGTTTACAAGCCGGGATGTTCGGTGAGCAGTTCTTC. Translated: CASSLQAGMFGEQFF.

This chain connects TRBV28 to TRBJ1-5; no reliable D call. The germline CDR1 and CDR2 sequences are MDHEN and SYDVKM. The CDR3 has 14 residues. Deletions cut 7 bases from V and 4 bases from J, with 14 bases between. CDR3 region: CASTPQVPNQPQHF. CDR3 in DNA: TGTGCCAGCACCCCGCAGGTGCCTAATCAGCCCCAGCATTTT.

The chain uses TRBV30 and TRBJ2-1, with TRBD1 as a possible D gene (6 bases). The CDR3 totals 14 residues. Germline V CDR1 and CDR2: GTSNPN, SVGIG (reference sequence). V was trimmed by 8 bases and J by 2 bases, leaving 16 bases between them. CDR3 nucleotides: TGTGCCCGAGATACTAGGGGGACCTACAATGAGCAGTTCTTC. It is translated as CARDTRGTYNEQFF.

This clone came up once. In nucleotides, the CDR3 is TGTGCCACCCGACGATCAGCTGGGACTAGCGGGAGGTACAATGAGCAGTTCTTC. Its translation: CATRRSAGTSGRYNEQFF. The chain carries TRBV15 and TRBJ2-1; TRBD2 matches at 15 bases. The V gene's germline CDR1 is LNHNV and CDR2 YYDKDF (reference sequence). The V gene end was trimmed by 8 bases and the J gene end by 4 bases; junction bases not matched to a gene: 12. The CDR3 spans 18 residues.

J is TRBJ2-5 and V is TRBV30, with D hard to call. The germline gives CDR1 GTSNPN, CDR2 SVGIG (reference sequence). The germline V and J ends were trimmed by 1 base and 5 bases, with 5 bases remaining between them. The CDR3 consists of 11 residues. The CDR3: CAWSALETQYF. The CDR3 DNA follows: TGTGCCTGGAGTGCCCTGGAGACCCAGTACTTC.

This clone appeared a single time. The V and J genes are TRBV19 and TRBJ2-3; maybe TRBD2 (6 bases). The CDR3 spans 14 residues. Trimming took off 5 bases at V and 5 bases at J, with 14 bases between the two ends. Germline CDR1 LNHDA, CDR2 SQIVND (reference sequence). The CDR3 loop reads CASSPRNSGDTQYF. As DNA, the CDR3 is TGTGCCAGTAGTCCACGGAATAGCGGAGATACGCAGTATTTT.

The chain joins TRBV18 to TRBJ1-5; D not resolved. Looked up from germline, CDR1 is KGHSH and CDR2 is LQKENI. The CDR3 is made up of 13 amino acids. V was clipped by 6 bases and J by 4 bases, with 10 bases between them. The CDR3 loop is CASSESRNQPQHF. CDR3 DNA sequence: TGTGCCAGCTCCGAGTCGCGGAATCAGCCCCAGCATTTT.

V usage is TRBV11-1 and J usage is TRBJ1-3, with TRBD1 identical over 9 bases. The J segment lost 4 bases and the V segment lost 5 bases, leaving 6 bases of the junction unmatched. Germline CDR1 and CDR2: SGHAT and FQDESV (reference sequence). The CDR3 length is 15 residues. CDR3 nucleotides: TGTGCCAGCAGCCCGGGGACAGGGAGAGGAAACACCATATATTTT. This codes for CASSPGTGRGNTIYF.

Here the CDR3 DNA reads TGTGCCTGGAGTGTACGGACTGGGCCCTTCTTC. Translation gives CAWSVRTGPFF. This chain uses TRBV30 with TRBJ2-1; a possible D gene is TRBD2 (5 bases). CDR1 GTSNPN and CDR2 SVGIG come from the germline V gene (reference sequence). This CDR3 is built from 11 residues. Trimming cost V 0 bases and J 16 bases, with 13 bases left between them.